This entry lists 17 T cell receptor beta chains sequenced from one sample in a study of molecular identifiers for immune sequencing clone quantification. TCRdb reanalysed the PCR reads using MiXCR and keeps one entry per CDR3 protein. This sample yields more than 450,000 distinct CDR3 sequences, of which about 25% are seen a single time; about 0.75% belongs to the top ten. The material sequenced was naive CD8+ T cells from blood, with Jurkat cell RNA spiked in. Described subset: FACS-sorted CD8+CD4-CCR7+CD45RA+ naive T cells. The receptor set was obtained from a human donor in good health. Some libraries in this study had Jurkat cell RNA spiked in.

This clonotype was seen a few times. The V call is TRBV27, the J call TRBJ2-7, with D perhaps TRBD1 or TRBD2 (5 bases each). The CDR3 totals 14 residues. V lost 5 bases and J 3 bases, leaving 14 bases between the germline ends. From germline, CDR1 is MNHEY and CDR2 SMNVEV (reference sequence). CDR3 in amino acids: CASSPTGALYEQYF. DNA for the CDR3: TGTGCCAGCAGTCCTACCGGGGCACTCTACGAGCAGTACTTC.

This clonotype turned up a few times. The gene calls are TRBV27 and TRBJ1-2; D not resolved. The length of the CDR3 is 14 residues. Germline V gene lookup returns CDR1 MNHEY and CDR2 SMNVEV (reference sequence). Trimming left V 5 bases short and J 5 bases short, with 15 bases between. CDR3 DNA: TGTGCCAGCAGTCCAGACGATCCGAGGTATGGCTACACCTTC. Translating it yields CASSPDDPRYGYTF.

Regarding this clonotype: The germline gene is not matched at one end of the junction; a read error may be the cause. The chain uses TRBV3-1 and TRBJ2-2; the D is unclear. This CDR3 comprises 16 residues. Germline CDR1 is LGHDT and CDR2 is YNNKEL (reference sequence). In DNA form, the CDR3 reads TGTCCCAGCAGCCAAGCTGGTCTCGCGAACACCGGGGAGCTGTTTTTT. Encoded protein: CPSSQAGLANTGELFF.

This clonotype came up a few times. The chain has TRBV20-1 and TRBJ2-5; unclear D gene. V lost 2 bases to trimming and J lost 0 bases, with 7 bases between them. Germline assignment: CDR1 DFQATT and CDR2 SNEGSKA (reference sequence). The CDR3 has 13 residues. Here the CDR3 reads CSARTQYQETQYF. The CDR3 bases are TGCAGTGCTAGAACTCAGTACCAAGAGACCCAGTACTTC.

This clonotype was detected many times. The V gene is TRBV7-9, the J gene TRBJ2-5; unclear D gene. Deletions cut 3 bases from V and 5 bases from J, with 7 bases between. Germline CDR1 reads SEHNR; CDR2 reads FQNEAQ (reference sequence). This CDR3 spans 12 amino acids. The CDR3 loop reads CASSFLGETQYF. CDR3 in DNA: TGTGCCAGCAGCTTTTTGGGCGAGACCCAGTACTTC.

This clonotype was observed at least ten times. The rearrangement joins TRBV12-3 or TRBV12-4 to TRBJ1-5; 9 bases line up with TRBD1. The CDR3 runs 15 residues. The ends lost 3 bases at V and 5 bases at J; junction bases unmatched: 5. The CDR3 spells CASSLRTGADQPQHF. The CDR3 DNA follows: TGTGCCAGCAGTTTGCGGACAGGGGCCGATCAGCCCCAGCATTTT.

Notes on this clonotype: The junction and the germline gene differ at one end; a read error may be behind it. The V and J genes are TRBV11-3 and TRBJ2-1, with no clear D. Per germline, CDR1 SGHNT and CDR2 YENEEA. The CDR3 has 13 residues. This CDR3 is CASSSDIDNAQFF. Here the CDR3 DNA reads TGTGCCAGCAGCAGTGACATCGACAATGCGCAGTTCTTC.

This chain connects TRBV11-2 to TRBJ2-5; maybe TRBD2 (7 bases). This CDR3 is 17 amino acids long. Per germline, CDR1 SGHAT and CDR2 FQNNGV. Trimming left V 5 bases short and J 1 base short, with 20 bases between. This chain's CDR3 is CASSLGGGPFLQETQYF. The CDR3 nucleotides read TGTGCCAGCAGCCTTGGGGGGGGGCCCTTCCTCCAAGAGACCCAGTACTTC.

This clonotype was recorded many times. This chain uses TRBV5-1 with TRBJ2-5, with D possibly called TRBD1 or TRBD2 (5 bases each). CDR1 is SGHRS, CDR2 YFSETQ, per germline. The CDR3 loop spans 14 amino acids. Trimming cost V 4 bases and J 4 bases, with 14 bases left between them. CDR3 in amino acids: CASSPLGGPETQYF. Written as DNA, the CDR3 is TGCGCCAGCAGCCCCCTTGGGGGACCAGAGACCCAGTACTTC.

This clonotype was counted at least ten times. The gene calls are TRBV9 and TRBJ2-3, with 8 bases aligning to TRBD2. Losses at the gene ends were 3 bases for V and 4 bases for J; bases not matched to a gene: 10. In germline, CDR1 is SGDLS, CDR2 YYNGEE. The CDR3 spans 16 residues. The CDR3 protein is CASSGSRGGWADTQYF. Written as DNA, the CDR3 is TGTGCCAGCAGCGGATCCCGGGGGGGCTGGGCAGATACGCAGTATTTT.

This clonotype was recorded at least ten times. The chain combines TRBV4-2 with TRBJ1-5; no definite D call. Germline CDR1 and CDR2: LGHNA and YNFKEQ. Trimming took off 3 bases at V and 5 bases at J, with 8 bases between the two ends. This CDR3 contains 13 residues. The CDR3 DNA follows: TGTGCCAGCAGCCATGAGGTCGATCAGCCCCAGCATTTT. Amino acids: CASSHEVDQPQHF.

The V call is TRBV7-2, the J call TRBJ2-2; 8 nucleotides match TRBD2. The CDR3 is made up of 19 amino acids. CDR1 is SGHTA and CDR2 is FQGNSA in the germline V gene. The V segment lost 5 bases and the J segment 5 bases; nucleotides outside the gene matches: 19. CDR3 DNA sequence: TGTGCCAGCAGCCAGCGCGTATTATCGGCGGGAGGTTGGACCGGGGAGCTGTTTTTT. Translated: CASSQRVLSAGGWTGELFF.

The CDR3 sequence is CASSLGQGAQHF. For the CDR3, the DNA is TGTGCCAGCAGCTTGGGGCAGGGGGCCCAGCATTTT. V usage is TRBV5-6 and J usage is TRBJ1-5, with 7 bases that match TRBD1. The CDR3 is 12 amino acids. The ends lost 0 bases at V and 11 bases at J; junction bases unmatched: 2. Germline V gene sequence: CDR1 SGHDT, CDR2 YYEEEE.

This clonotype was seen a handful of times. The chain combines TRBV20-1 with TRBJ2-1, with a possible D match to TRBD2 (6 bases). Trimming took 5 bases from V and 7 from J, leaving 9 bases between them. CDR3 length: 11 amino acids. Germline loops: CDR1 DFQATT, CDR2 SNEGSKA (reference sequence). The CDR3 nucleotides are TGCAGTGCTCGACTAGTAAATGAGCAGTTCTTC. Its protein product is CSARLVNEQFF.

Only a few counts were recorded for this clonotype. This sequence joins TRBV6-2 or TRBV6-3 and TRBJ2-3, with 9 nucleotides matching TRBD2. The CDR3 is made up of 16 amino acids. V shed 8 bases, J shed 0 bases, and the junction held 9 bases outside the gene matches. The V gene's germline CDR1 is MNHEY and CDR2 SVGEGT. CDR3 in amino acids: CASDPAGGRSTDTQYF. In DNA, the CDR3 is TGTGCCAGCGACCCGGCGGGAGGGCGGAGCACAGATACGCAGTATTTT.

The chain joins TRBV2 to TRBJ1-2; 7 positions agree with TRBD1. There are 14 residues in the CDR3. V lost 1 base, J lost 4 bases, and 3 bases stayed unmatched. The germline CDR1 and CDR2 sequences are SNHLY and FYNNEI. In DNA, the CDR3 is TGTGCCAGCAGTGAAGGGGACAGCATCTATGGCTACACCTTC. Translated: CASSEGDSIYGYTF.

This clonotype was seen a handful of times. This sequence joins TRBV6-5 and TRBJ2-2, with D possibly matching TRBD2 (5 bases). CDR1 and CDR2 from the germline V gene are MNHEY and SVGAGI. This CDR3 has 12 amino acids. Trimming removed 7 bases from V and 6 bases from J, with 9 bases in between. CDR3 in DNA: TGTGCCAGCAACGGACTTTCCGGGGAGCTGTTTTTT. As protein: CASNGLSGELFF.